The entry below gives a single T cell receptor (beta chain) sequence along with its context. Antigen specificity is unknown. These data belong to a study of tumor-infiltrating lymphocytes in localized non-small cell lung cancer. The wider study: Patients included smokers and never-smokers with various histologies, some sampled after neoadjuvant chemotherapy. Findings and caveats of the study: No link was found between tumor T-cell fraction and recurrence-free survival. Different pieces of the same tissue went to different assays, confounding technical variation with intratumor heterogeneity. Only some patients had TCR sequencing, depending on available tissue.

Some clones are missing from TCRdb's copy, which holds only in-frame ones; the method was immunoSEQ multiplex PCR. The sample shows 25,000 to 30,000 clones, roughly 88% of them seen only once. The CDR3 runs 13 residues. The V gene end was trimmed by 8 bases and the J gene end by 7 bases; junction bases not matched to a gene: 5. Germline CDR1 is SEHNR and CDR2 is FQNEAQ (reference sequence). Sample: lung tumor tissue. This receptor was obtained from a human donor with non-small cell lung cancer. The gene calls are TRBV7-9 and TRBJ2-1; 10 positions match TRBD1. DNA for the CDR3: TGTGCCAGCGGGACAGGGGACGGGAATGAGCAGTTCTTC. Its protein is CASGTGDGNEQFF.